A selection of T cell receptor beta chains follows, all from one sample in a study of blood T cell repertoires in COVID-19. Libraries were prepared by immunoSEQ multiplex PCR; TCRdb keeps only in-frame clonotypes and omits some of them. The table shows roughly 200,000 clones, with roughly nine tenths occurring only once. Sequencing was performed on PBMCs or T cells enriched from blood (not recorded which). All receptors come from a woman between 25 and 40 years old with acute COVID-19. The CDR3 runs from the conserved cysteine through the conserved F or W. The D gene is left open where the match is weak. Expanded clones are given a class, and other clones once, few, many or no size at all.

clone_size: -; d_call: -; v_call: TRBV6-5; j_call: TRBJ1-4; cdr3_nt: TGTGCCAGCAGCAGTGACAGGTTCGGTGAAAAACTGTTTTTT; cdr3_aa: CASSSDRFGEKLFF
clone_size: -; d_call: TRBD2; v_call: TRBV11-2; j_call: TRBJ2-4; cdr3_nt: TGTGCCAGCAGCTTAGGCCCAGCGGGGTTTGTCAAAAACATTCAGTACTTC; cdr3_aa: CASSLGPAGFVKNIQYF
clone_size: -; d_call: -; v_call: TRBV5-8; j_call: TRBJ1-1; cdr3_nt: TGTGCCAGCAGCTTGGCGGGATCGGGGAACACTGAAGCTTTCTTT; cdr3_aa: CASSLAGSGNTEAFF
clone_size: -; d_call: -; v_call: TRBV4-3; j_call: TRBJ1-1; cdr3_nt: TGCGCCAGCTCCTATTCCGCGGGGAACACTGAAGCTTTCTTT; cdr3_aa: CASSYSAGNTEAFF
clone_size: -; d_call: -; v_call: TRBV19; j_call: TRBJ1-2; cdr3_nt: TGTGCCAGTAGTCGGGGTTACTATGGCTACACCTTC; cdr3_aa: CASSRGYYGYTF
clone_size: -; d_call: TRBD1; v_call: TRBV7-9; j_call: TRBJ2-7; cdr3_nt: TGTGCCAGCAGTACCGGGGACAGCTCAAGGGAATGGTACTTC; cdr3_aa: CASSTGDSSREWYF
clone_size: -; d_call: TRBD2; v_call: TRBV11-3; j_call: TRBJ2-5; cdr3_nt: TGTGCCAGCAGCTCCAGACTAGCGGGGGGAGGAGAAGAGACCCAGTACTTC; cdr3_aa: CASSSRLAGGGEETQYF
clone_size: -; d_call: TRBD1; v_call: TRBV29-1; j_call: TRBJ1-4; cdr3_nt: TGCAGCGTTTCCCGACAGGGGGGTGAAAAACTGTTTTTT; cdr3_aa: CSVSRQGGEKLFF
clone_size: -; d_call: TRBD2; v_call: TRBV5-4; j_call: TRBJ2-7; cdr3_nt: TGTGCCAGCAGCTCGCTTAGCGGGGGGCCAGAACTCGAGCAGTACTTC; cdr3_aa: CASSSLSGGPELEQYF
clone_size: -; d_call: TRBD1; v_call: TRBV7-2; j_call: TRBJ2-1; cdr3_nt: TGTGCCAGCAGCCTTCGACAGGGGGCCTATGATGAGCAGTTCTTC; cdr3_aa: CASSLRQGAYDEQFF
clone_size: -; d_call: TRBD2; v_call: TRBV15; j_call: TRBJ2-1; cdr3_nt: TGTGCCACCAGCAGGAGCGGGGGGGTCAATGAGCAGTTCTTC; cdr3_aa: CATSRSGGVNEQFF
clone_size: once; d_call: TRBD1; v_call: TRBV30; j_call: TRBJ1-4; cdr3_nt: TGTGCCTGGAGTACGACAGGGGATGAAAAACTGTTTTTT; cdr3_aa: CAWSTTGDEKLFF
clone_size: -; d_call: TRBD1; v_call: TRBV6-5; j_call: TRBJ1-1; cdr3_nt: TGTGCCAGCAGTTGGGACAGGGGGTTGAGCGACACTGAAGCTTTCTTT; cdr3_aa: CASSWDRGLSDTEAFF
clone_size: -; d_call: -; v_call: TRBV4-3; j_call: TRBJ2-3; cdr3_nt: TGCGCCAGCAGCCACGTAGGTGGGGGGGCCTTTGGCACAGATACGCAGTATTTT; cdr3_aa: CASSHVGGGAFGTDTQYF
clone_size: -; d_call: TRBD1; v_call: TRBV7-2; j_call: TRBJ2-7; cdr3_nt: TGTGCCAGCAGCCTCTTAGGACAGGTTTCCTACGAGCAGTACTTC; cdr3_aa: CASSLLGQVSYEQYF
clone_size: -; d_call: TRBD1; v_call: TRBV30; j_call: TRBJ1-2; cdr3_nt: TGTGCCTGGGGAGGGGGCAACTATGGCTACACCTTC; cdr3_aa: CAWGGGNYGYTF
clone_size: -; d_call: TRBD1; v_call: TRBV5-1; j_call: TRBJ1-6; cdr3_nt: TGCGCCAGCAGCCCACAGGGGCAGGGGGGTTCACCCCTCCACTTT; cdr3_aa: CASSPQGQGGSPLHF
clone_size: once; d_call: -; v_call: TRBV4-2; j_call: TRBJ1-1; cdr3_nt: TGTGCCAGCAGCCAGGGGCGGGGGAGCCCGAACACTGAAGCTTTCTTT; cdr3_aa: CASSQGRGSPNTEAFF
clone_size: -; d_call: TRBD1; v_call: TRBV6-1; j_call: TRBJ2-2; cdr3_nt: TGTGCCAGCAGTGAAGCGCAGGGGGCGGTCGGGGAGCTGTTTTTT; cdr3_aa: CASSEAQGAVGELFF
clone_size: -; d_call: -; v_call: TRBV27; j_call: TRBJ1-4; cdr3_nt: TGTGCCAGCAGTTTATCCCAGGGCCAACTGTTTTTT; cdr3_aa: CASSLSQGQLFF
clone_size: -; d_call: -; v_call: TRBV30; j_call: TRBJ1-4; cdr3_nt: TGTGCCTGGAGCAGTGCAAAACACGAAAAACTGTTTTTT; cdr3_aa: CAWSSAKHEKLFF
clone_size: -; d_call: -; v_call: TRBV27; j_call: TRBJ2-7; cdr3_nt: TGTGCCAGCAGTTTATTAACCCCCTCCGGGAAGAGCTCCTACGAGCAGTACTTC; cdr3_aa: CASSLLTPSGKSSYEQYF
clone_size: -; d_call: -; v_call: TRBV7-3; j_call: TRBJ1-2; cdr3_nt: TGTGCCAGCAGCTTAATTGGCGCAGGGGGCTACACCTTC; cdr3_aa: CASSLIGAGGYTF
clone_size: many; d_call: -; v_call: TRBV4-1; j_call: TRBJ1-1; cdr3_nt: TGCGCCAGCAGCCAAGCGGGAGGGAGGGACACTGAAGCTTTCTTT; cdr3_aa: CASSQAGGRDTEAFF
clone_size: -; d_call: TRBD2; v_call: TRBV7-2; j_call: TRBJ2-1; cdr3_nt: TGTGCCAGCAGCACGACTAGCGGGGGACACAATGAGCAGTTCTTC; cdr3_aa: CASSTTSGGHNEQFF
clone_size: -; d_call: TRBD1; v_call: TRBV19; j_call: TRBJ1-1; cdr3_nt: TGTGCCAGTAGTCAGGGGGGCACTGAAGCTTTCTTT; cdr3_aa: CASSQGGTEAFF
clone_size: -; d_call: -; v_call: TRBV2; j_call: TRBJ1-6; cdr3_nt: TGTGCCAGCACCGGAAGGGGCAGGAGTCGGAATTCACCCCTCCACTTT; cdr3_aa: CASTGRGRSRNSPLHF
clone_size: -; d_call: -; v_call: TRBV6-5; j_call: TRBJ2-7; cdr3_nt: TGTGCCAGCAGGATGGTGGCCATCTCCTACGAGCAGTACTTC; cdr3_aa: CASRMVAISYEQYF
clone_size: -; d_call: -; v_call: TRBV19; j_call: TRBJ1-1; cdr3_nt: TGTGCCAGTAGTTTAAGACTCCGGGAGGGTACTGAAGCTTTCTTT; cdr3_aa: CASSLRLREGTEAFF
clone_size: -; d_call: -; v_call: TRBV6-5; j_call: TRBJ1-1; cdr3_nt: TGTGCCAGCAGTTACGGTACCGGAGGGGCTGAAGCTTTCTTT; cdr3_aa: CASSYGTGGAEAFF
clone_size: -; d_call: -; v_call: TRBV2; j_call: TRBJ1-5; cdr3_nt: TGTGCCAGCAGTGATATCGCAGGGAGCAATCAGCCCCAGCATTTT; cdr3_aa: CASSDIAGSNQPQHF
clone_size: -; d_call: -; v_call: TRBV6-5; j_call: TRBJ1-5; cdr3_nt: TGTGCCAGCAGTTACTCGCGGGGGGATCAGCCCCAGCATTTT; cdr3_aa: CASSYSRGDQPQHF